This T cell receptor (beta chain) was retrieved from a study of CD8+CD57+ T cells in acquired aplastic anemia. Across the study: DNA per sorted CD4+ or CD8+ sample ranged about 0.2 to 27.4 ug, averaging roughly 3.2 ug.

General study results and limits: Controls did not differ significantly from patients in CD8+ Simpson's diversity. Overlap between patients and controls comprised roughly 28 CD8+ CDR3 sequences.

This clonotype has only one observation. What it binds is not known. The use of genomic DNA as template underpinned the TCR beta VDJ and CDR3 profiling. TCRdb reanalysed the reads using MiXCR and keeps one entry per CDR3 protein. The table shows under 200,000 distinct CDR3 sequences, with around half occurring only once. The patients chosen for sequencing had shown expansion of CD8+CD57+ cells (detected by flow cytometry). Receipt of therapy had not occurred in any patient by the time of blood sampling. The ends were cut back, 4 bases at V and 0 bases at J, with 8 bases in the middle. Germline CDR1 reads SGHTS; CDR2 reads YDEGEE. The CDR3 covers 14 residues.

The TCR originated in a human donor with aplastic anemia. Material for sequencing was sorted CD4+, CD8+, or CD8+CD57+ T cells (not recorded which) from PBMCs. The chain combines TRBV5-8 with TRBJ1-3; no clear D gene. CDR3 in amino acids: CASSVENSGNTIYF. Here the CDR3 DNA reads TGTGCCAGCAGCGTGGAGAACTCTGGAAACACCATATATTTT.